One and the same sample provided the 31 T cell receptor beta chains below, sequenced in a study of blood T cells in healthy people across ages. The use of a sample-barcoded 5' primer and a J-beta primer mix characterized a second PCR of roughly 7 to 12 cycles. TCRdb passed the 5' RACE reads through MiXCR, listing each CDR3 protein once. The data hold 800,000 to 1,300,000 distinct CDR3 sequences, with about 23% observed a single time. The same data also contributed to another study, on T cells of mothers and their children.

The specimen sequenced was blood. Source of these receptors: a girl aged 2-10 years in good health.

The rearrangement links TRBV20-1 to TRBJ1-1; the D gene is possibly TRBD1 (5 bases). This CDR3 has 13 residues. Germline CDR1 is DFQATT and CDR2 is SNEGSKA (reference sequence). Trimming shortened V by 3 bases and J by 5 bases, and 13 bases separated the two germline ends. CDR3 DNA sequence: TGCAGTGCTAGGCCCGGGGGGGGGACTGAAGCTTTCTTT. It specifies CSARPGGGTEAFF.

This clonotype was recorded a few times. The V gene is TRBV20-1, the J gene TRBJ1-6, with D possibly matching TRBD1 (5 bases). Trimming left V 3 bases short and J 6 bases short, with 12 bases between. CDR1 is DFQATT and CDR2 is SNEGSKA in the germline V gene (reference sequence). CDR3 size: 14 residues. CDR3 nucleotide sequence: TGCAGTGCTAGCCCTAGGACACCTAATTCACCCCTCCACTTT. It translates to CSASPRTPNSPLHF.

This chain's CDR3 is CASSEYRGSGELFF. The CDR3 region has the DNA TGTGCCAGCAGCGAATACAGGGGTTCCGGGGAGCTGTTTTTT. The chain recombines TRBV11-3 with TRBJ2-2; 7 bases are shared with TRBD1. The length of the CDR3 is 14 residues. Germline V gives CDR1 SGHNT, CDR2 YENEEA. V lost 5 bases, J lost 6 bases, and 6 bases stayed unmatched. Full variable domain (missing parts from reference TRBV11-3 and TRBJ2-2): EAGVVQSPRYKIIEKKQPVAFWCNPISGHNTLYWYLQNLGQGPELLIRYENEEAVDDSQLPKDRFSAERLKGVDSTLKIQPAELGDSAVYLCASSEYRGSGELFFGEGSRLTVL.

This clonotype was counted a few times. The chain is built from TRBV20-1 and TRBJ1-5, with TRBD1 matching 8 bases. The CDR3 sequence is 14 residues long. The V gene end was trimmed by 6 bases and the J gene end by 4 bases; junction bases not matched to a gene: 8. Germline CDR1 and CDR2: DFQATT and SNEGSKA (reference sequence). The CDR3 DNA is TGCAGTGCCGTGGGACAGGCGGGGAATCAGCCCCAGCATTTT. It encodes CSAVGQAGNQPQHF.

This clonotype was observed a handful of times. The chain employs TRBV4-3 and TRBJ2-5; D may be TRBD2 (5 bases). The germline V gene encodes CDR1 LGHNA and CDR2 YSLEER. The CDR3 has 16 amino acids. The V end lost 0 bases, the J end lost 5 bases, and 16 bases lay between the germline ends. The CDR3 region is CASSQDRVKPGETQYF. CDR3 bases: TGCGCCAGCAGCCAAGATCGGGTCAAGCCGGGGGAGACCCAGTACTTC.

This clonotype has only a few counts. J is TRBJ1-1 and V is TRBV28; D unresolved. Trimming removed 6 bases from V and 4 bases from J, with 21 bases in between. Germline values: CDR1 MDHEN, CDR2 SYDVKM. The CDR3 is 16 residues long. The CDR3 spells CASSYWKVRMGTEAFF. CDR3 in DNA: TGTGCCAGCAGCTATTGGAAAGTCCGGATGGGCACTGAAGCTTTCTTT.

This clonotype was seen only a few times. The chain recombines TRBV12-3 or TRBV12-4 with TRBJ2-2; the D is unclear. The CDR3 is 16 amino acids. V lost 5 bases and J 1 base, leaving 14 bases between the germline ends. DNA of the CDR3: TGTGCCAGCAGTGACGAAGACATAAGGAACACCGGGGAGCTGTTTTTT. It codes for CASSDEDIRNTGELFF.

This chain joins TRBV7-3 and TRBJ2-5; 10 bases line up with TRBD1. With 5 bases clipped from V and 1 base from J, the junction kept 7 bases outside the gene matches. Germline CDR1 and CDR2: SGHTA and FQGTGA. The CDR3 has 16 residues. The chain's CDR3 is CASSPTGTGVQETQYF. The CDR3 nucleotides are TGTGCCAGCAGCCCCACCGGGACAGGGGTCCAAGAGACCCAGTACTTC. Full variable domain (remainder filled in from reference TRBV7-3 and TRBJ2-5): GAGVSQTPSNKVTEKGKYVELRCDPISGHTALYWYRQSLGQGPEFLIYFQGTGAADDSGLPNDRFFAVRPEGSVSTLKIQRTERGDSAVYLCASSPTGTGVQETQYFGPGTRLLVL.

This clonotype has a handful of counts. The V call is TRBV29-1, the J call TRBJ1-2; no reliable D call. Germline values: CDR1 SQVTM, CDR2 ANQGSEA. This CDR3 is 14 amino acids long. V was clipped by 4 bases and J by 2 bases, with 14 bases between them. The CDR3 DNA reads TGCAGCGTTGTTGATTTGGAGCTCAACTATGGCTACACCTTC. Residues: CSVVDLELNYGYTF.

The table lists this clonotype with a few counts. V is TRBV15 and J is TRBJ2-1; 13 bases are shared with TRBD2. Trimming removed 6 bases from V and 7 bases from J; junction bases left unmatched: 3. Looked up from germline, CDR1 is LNHNV and CDR2 is YYDKDF (reference sequence). CDR3 size: 14 residues. CDR3: CATRTSGGRNEQFF. The CDR3 nucleotides are TGTGCCACCAGGACTAGCGGGGGGCGGAATGAGCAGTTCTTC.

This clonotype was seen only a few times. The chain links TRBV6-6 to TRBJ1-4; possibly TRBD1 for D (5 bases). V shed 5 bases and J shed 12 bases, with 22 bases lying between them. The CDR3 is 15 residues long. Germline values: CDR1 MNHNY, CDR2 SVGAGI (reference sequence). CDR3 region: CASSPPGLVAWELFF. For the CDR3, the DNA is TGTGCCAGCAGTCCTCCGGGACTGGTAGCCTGGGAACTGTTTTTT.

The chain carries TRBV2 and TRBJ1-2, with D unresolved. The CDR3 runs 13 residues. CDR1 is SNHLY and CDR2 is FYNNEI in the germline V gene. V lost 6 bases and J 0 bases, leaving 8 bases between the germline ends. CDR3 nucleotide sequence: TGTGCCAGCAGCGCGATGCCTAACTATGGCTACACCTTC. Encoded protein: CASSAMPNYGYTF.

Concerning this clonotype: One end of the junction is discordant with germline, which a read error may explain. This chain connects TRBV7-2 to TRBJ2-3; tentatively, D is TRBD2 (6 bases). The germline V gene encodes CDR1 SGHTA and CDR2 FQGNSA. This CDR3 region has 13 residues. CDR3 in DNA: TGTGCCAGCAGCCAGAGACAATTCGGAGGGATAGATTTT. It is translated as CASSQRQFGGIDF.

This clonotype was found a few times. The rearrangement uses TRBV9 and TRBJ2-7, with 9 bases identical to TRBD2. Germline values: CDR1 SGDLS, CDR2 YYNGEE. This CDR3 spans 14 amino acids. After removal of 4 bases from V and 3 bases from J, the junction contained 5 bases not matched to a gene. CDR3 sequence (DNA): TGTGCCAGCAGCTCCACGACTAGCGGCTACGAGCAGTACTTC. Protein product: CASSSTTSGYEQYF.

J is TRBJ2-5 and V is TRBV28; a possible D gene is TRBD2 (5 bases). The DNA end is more similar to TRBJ2-7, so the J call may be wrong. The CDR3 is 11 amino acids. Germline CDR1 MDHEN, CDR2 SYDVKM. CDR3 residues: CASFRDYEQYF. In DNA form, the CDR3 reads TGTGCCAGCTTCCGGGACTACGAGCAGTACTTC.

This clonotype occurred a few times. V and J are TRBV6-1 and TRBJ1-2, with D perhaps TRBD1 (5 bases). The V gene's germline CDR1 is MNHNS and CDR2 SASEGT. The V end was cut by 3 bases, the J end by 0 bases, with 5 bases between. CDR3 length equals 13 residues. The CDR3 nucleotides read TGTGCCAGCAGTGAGACAGCTAACTATGGCTACACCTTC. Translated: CASSETANYGYTF.

This clonotype has only one observation. The genes are TRBV18 and TRBJ1-5; D gene uncertain. The CDR3 covers 17 residues. Germline values: CDR1 KGHSH, CDR2 LQKENI. V was shortened by 3 bases and J by 2 bases, with 17 bases between the two germline ends. CDR3 protein: CASSPNRPGQGNQPQHF. The CDR3 coding sequence is TGTGCCAGCTCACCCAATCGGCCCGGGCAGGGCAATCAGCCCCAGCATTTT. The whole variable domain, filled in from reference TRBV18 and TRBJ1-5, reads NAGVMQNPRHLVRRRGQEARLRCSPMKGHSHVYWYRQLPEEGLKFMVYLQKENIIDESGMPKERFSAEFPKEGPSILRIQQVVRGDSAAYFCASSPNRPGQGNQPQHFGDGTRLSIL.

This clonotype was seen more than once but under ten times. The V call is TRBV6-2 or TRBV6-3, the J call TRBJ2-2; TRBD1 aligns across 7 bases. Per the germline V gene, CDR1 is MNHEY and CDR2 is SVGEGT. J was trimmed by 6 bases and V by 1 base; bases with no gene match: 5. The CDR3 is made up of 15 amino acids. CDR3 bases: TGTGCCAGCAGTTACTTGAACAGGGGAGCCGGGGAGCTGTTTTTT. As protein: CASSYLNRGAGELFF.

The V and J genes are TRBV29-1 and TRBJ2-3; D unresolved. Germline V gene lookup returns CDR1 SQVTM and CDR2 ANQGSEA. Deletions cut 6 bases from V and 2 bases from J, with 21 bases between. The CDR3 has 16 residues. The CDR3 bases are TGCAGCGTCTACCCCGGACCCATGCTCTTCACAGATACGCAGTATTTT. Translating it yields CSVYPGPMLFTDTQYF.

This clonotype was counted a few times. The chain joins TRBV20-1 to TRBJ2-3, with D maybe TRBD1 (6 bases). V was shortened by 4 bases and J by 3 bases, with 14 bases between the two germline ends. The length of the CDR3 is 14 residues. Germline CDR1 reads DFQATT; CDR2 reads SNEGSKA (reference sequence). The CDR3 DNA reads as TGCAGTGCTACAGGGGAATGGACAACAGATACGCAGTATTTT. Encoded protein: CSATGEWTTDTQYF.

The chain employs TRBV29-1 and TRBJ2-5, with 10 bases identical to TRBD1. V was clipped by 7 bases and J by 5 bases; unmatched bases: 7. The CDR3 extends over 13 amino acids. The germline gives CDR1 SQVTM, CDR2 ANQGSEA. The CDR3 loop is CSAEGQGLETQYF. In DNA, the CDR3 is TGCAGCGCCGAGGGACAGGGGTTGGAGACCCAGTACTTC.

This clonotype was detected a few times. This chain joins TRBV6-5 and TRBJ1-2; 9 bases map to TRBD1. The germline V gene encodes CDR1 MNHEY and CDR2 SVGAGI. This CDR3 spans 16 amino acids. Trimming at V came to 4 bases and at J to 2 bases, leaving 8 bases not matched to a gene. DNA of the CDR3: TGTGCCAGCAGTTCCGTCAACAGGGGGCTGAACTATGGCTACACCTTC. Translating gives CASSSVNRGLNYGYTF.

This chain links TRBV7-2 with TRBJ1-1, with 10 bases matching TRBD1. J lost 5 bases, V lost 4 bases, and 4 bases had no gene match. This CDR3 spans 14 amino acids. Per germline, CDR1 SGHTA and CDR2 FQGNSA. The DNA of the CDR3 is TGTGCCAGCAGCTCCCCGGACAGGGGGACTGAAGCTTTCTTT. Its translation is CASSSPDRGTEAFF.

This clonotype has only a few counts. The chain employs TRBV11-1 and TRBJ2-7, with D possibly being TRBD2 (5 bases). The CDR3 sequence is 15 residues long. V lost 5 bases and J 1 base, leaving 15 bases between the germline ends. Germline V lookup: CDR1 SGHAT, CDR2 FQDESV (reference sequence). CDR3 loop: CASSPRLGGSYEQYF. The CDR3 DNA reads TGTGCCAGCAGCCCCCGATTAGGAGGTTCCTACGAGCAGTACTTC.

This chain connects TRBV7-3 to TRBJ2-1, with TRBD1 as a possible D gene (5 bases). Between the trimmed V and J ends, which lost 5 bases and 0 bases, there was a span of 14 bases. The CDR3 is 16 amino acids. In germline, CDR1 is SGHTA, CDR2 FQGTGA. The CDR3 DNA follows: TGTGCCAGCAGCCCACTGACAGACAGCTCCTACAATGAGCAGTTCTTC. Translating gives CASSPLTDSSYNEQFF.

This chain connects TRBV7-6 to TRBJ2-3; a weak D match, TRBD2 (6 bases). This CDR3 is 16 amino acids long. With 1 base removed from V and 6 bases from J, the gap between germline ends came to 17 bases. CDR1 is SGHVS and CDR2 is FNYEAQ in the germline V gene. The CDR3 region is CASSLGGGDQTDTQYF. CDR3 nucleotides: TGTGCCAGCAGCTTAGGGGGCGGGGACCAGACGGATACGCAGTATTTT.

This clonotype showed up just a few times. The CDR3 sequence: CASMRRGTDTQYF. DNA of the CDR3: TGTGCCAGTATGAGAAGAGGGACAGATACGCAGTATTTT. This sequence joins TRBV6-5 and TRBJ2-3; D possibly corresponds to TRBD2 (5 bases). Trimming pared 9 bases from V and 3 bases from J, leaving 13 bases between. The CDR3 runs to 13 residues. Germline V lookup: CDR1 MNHEY, CDR2 SVGAGI.

This clonotype has just a few counts. This chain uses TRBV9 with TRBJ2-5; D remains unclear. The V gene lost 0 bases and the J gene lost 7 bases, with 13 bases spanning the gap. From germline, CDR1 is SGDLS and CDR2 YYNGEE. The CDR3 runs to 14 residues. The CDR3: CASSVDTASGTQYF. The DNA of the CDR3 is TGTGCCAGCAGCGTAGACACTGCCAGTGGGACCCAGTACTTC.

The table lists this clonotype with a few counts. The genes are TRBV5-1 and TRBJ2-7; 7 bases match TRBD1. Germline CDR1 is SGHRS and CDR2 is YFSETQ. The J segment lost 3 bases and the V segment lost 0 bases, leaving 9 bases of the junction unmatched. The CDR3 has 16 residues. The CDR3 DNA reads TGCGCCAGCAGCTTGGTCCCAACGGGACAGAACTACGAGCAGTACTTC. Amino acids: CASSLVPTGQNYEQYF.

The chain employs TRBV27 and TRBJ2-7, with 13 positions matching TRBD2. The V segment lost 4 bases and the J segment 6 bases; nucleotides outside the gene matches: 3. The CDR3 spans 14 residues. Germline assignment: CDR1 MNHEY and CDR2 SMNVEV (reference sequence). In DNA form, the CDR3 reads TGTGCCAGCAGTTGGACTAGCGGGAGAGGCGAGCAGTACTTC. It specifies CASSWTSGRGEQYF.

The genes are TRBV12-3 or TRBV12-4 and TRBJ2-7; D gene unclear. V lost 5 bases to trimming and J lost 5 bases, with 10 bases between them. The CDR3 runs to 12 residues. In DNA, the CDR3 is TGTGCCAGCAGTCCCCTAGGGCACGAGCAGTACTTC. It encodes CASSPLGHEQYF.